The present entry profiles one TCR beta chain with its context. What it recognizes is unknown. The record originates from a study of cytomegalovirus exposure and HLA in healthy donors. Primers for the PCR totalled 60 Vbeta and 13 Jbeta. TCRdb's table, derived via immunoSEQ multiplex PCR, lists solely in-frame clones and lacks some. In all, the sample yields some 120,000 clones. Study findings and constraints: Through in vitro validation, a few CMV-associated chains were shown to be specific for CMV antigens. Reports state that TCR beta sequences accurately predicted most subjects' HLA-A and HLA-B alleles. CMV serostatus stood as the only immune exposure information on hand.

Germline CDR1 and CDR2: SGHRS and YFSETQ. The CDR3 length is 13 residues. With 1 base removed from V and 7 bases from J, the gap between germline ends came to 12 bases. The clonotype comes from a young man in good health and CMV-seronegative. The rearrangement joins TRBV5-1 to TRBJ2-7; weak D call: TRBD1 (6 bases). The sample was PBMCs. The CDR3 DNA follows: TGCGCCAGCAGCTTGTACAGGGTCGAAGAGCAGTACTTC. It translates to CASSLYRVEEQYF.